Reported below is one T cell receptor beta chain. The target antigen is unknown. Carried by the TCR beta cDNA libraries were unique molecular identifiers. Each CDR3 protein gets one entry after TCRdb re-called the PCR reads with MiXCR. The sample lists approximately 180,000 distinct CDR3 sequences, 25% to 35% occurring once. The sample belongs to a study of post-analysis software for immune sequencing data. As for the study in general: Included among the disease courses, which were recorded for the cohort, were relapsing-remitting, secondary progressive and progressive-relapsing multiple sclerosis.

Overall study results and limits: A few TRBV segments, TRBV5-6, TRBV5-1 and TRBV20-1 among them, were found more frequent in patients than controls.

J lost 5 bases, V lost 5 bases, and 5 bases had no gene match. CDR1 is ENHRY and CDR2 is SYGVKD in the germline V gene. CDR3 length: 14 amino acids. The sequenced material came from blood. The source of this sequence is a girl aged 5-17 years with multiple sclerosis. The rearrangement joins TRBV10-3 to TRBJ2-2, with 7 bases aligning to TRBD1. CDR3 DNA sequence: TGTGCCATCAGTCCGGGACAGATTACCGGGGAGCTGTTTTTT. This sequence encodes CAISPGQITGELFF.